This is a list of T cell receptor beta chains from one sample in a study of blood T cell repertoires in COVID-19. Only in-frame clones appear in the TCRdb table, and some are missing; sequencing was by immunoSEQ multiplex PCR. Among around 150,000 clones, roughly 90% were seen once, and the ten largest hold more than 6.5%. The sample taken for sequencing was PBMCs or T cells enriched from blood (not recorded which). The receptors stem from a woman aged 45-65 years who had recovered from COVID-19. Both conserved end residues are part of each CDR3. D genes are given only for firm matches. Size is omitted from some rows. Given values are once, few, many or a class for expanded clones.

V	J	D	size	DNA	CDR3
TRBV7-3	TRBJ2-6	.	.	TGTGCCAGCAGCTTATGGGGCGGCCCTGGGGCCAACGTCCTGACTTTC	CASSLWGGPGANVLTF
TRBV25-1	TRBJ2-6	.	.	TGTGCCAGCACGAGCTCTGGGGCCAACGTCCTGACTTTC	CASTSSGANVLTF
TRBV4-2	TRBJ2-2	.	.	TGTGCCAGCAGCCAGAGGACAGTCGGGGAGCTGTTTTTT	CASSQRTVGELFF
TRBV6-1	TRBJ1-2	.	once	TGTGCCAGCAGTGAAGGAGCCTATGGCTACACCTTC	CASSEGAYGYTF
TRBV2	TRBJ1-2	.	.	TGTGCCAGCAGGACTATCACAAACTATGGCTACACCTTC	CASRTITNYGYTF
TRBV7-9	TRBJ2-2	.	few	TGTGCCAGCAGCTTAGATCTTTGGGGCAGGGCCAAGACCGGGGAGCTGTTTTTT	CASSLDLWGRAKTGELFF
TRBV15	TRBJ1-1	.	.	TGTGCCACCAGCAGACGGGGGGGGCTAGGAGCTGAAGCTTTCTTT	CATSRRGGLGAEAFF
TRBV19	TRBJ1-1	.	.	TGTGCCAGTAGACAGGGCAGGGTCACTGAAGCTTTCTTT	CASRQGRVTEAFF
TRBV10-3	TRBJ2-4	TRBD1	.	TGTGCCACTCGGCCTAACACCTCCCCACAGGGGTTAGCCAAAAACATTCAGTACTTC	CATRPNTSPQGLAKNIQYF
TRBV6-5	TRBJ1-2	.	few	TGTGCCAGCAGTTACTCTGTCGGGGTCTACACCTTC	CASSYSVGVYTF
TRBV3-1/TRBV3-2	TRBJ1-1	TRBD1	few	TGTGCCAGCAGCCAGAGAGGGGGCGACCCTAACACTGAAGCTTTCTTT	CASSQRGGDPNTEAFF
TRBV24-1	TRBJ2-3	TRBD1	once	TGTGCCACCAGTGATTTTCCCCCCGGGACAGGGACCACAGATACGCAGTATTTT	CATSDFPPGTGTTDTQYF
TRBV7-9	TRBJ2-3	.	.	TGTGCCAGCAGCTTAGCGGCAGTAACGCAGTATTTT	CASSLAAVTQYF
TRBV5-1	TRBJ1-1	TRBD1	.	TGCGCCAGCAGCTGGGGGGACAGGGTGAACACTGAAGCTTTCTTT	CASSWGDRVNTEAFF
TRBV6-2/TRBV6-3	TRBJ1-4	TRBD1	.	TGTGCCAGCAGTGCACTAGACAGGGCAACTAATGAAAAACTGTTTTTT	CASSALDRATNEKLFF
TRBV7-2	TRBJ2-7	TRBD2	.	TGTGCCAGCAGCCTCAAGGCGGGGGGCGCACGCGAGCAGTACTTC	CASSLKAGGAREQYF
TRBV12-3/TRBV12-4	TRBJ1-2	.	.	TGTGCCAGCAGTTACAGGGTAGGCTACACCTTC	CASSYRVGYTF
TRBV4-3	TRBJ1-2	TRBD1	once	TGCGCCAGCAGCCAAGGGGGGACAGGAGGCTACACCTTC	CASSQGGTGGYTF
TRBV20-1	TRBJ1-1	TRBD1	.	TGCAGTGCTCCAGGGGGAACTGAAGCTTTCTTT	CSAPGGTEAFF
TRBV15	TRBJ2-3	TRBD2	.	TGTGCCACCAGCAGTCCTAGCCTAGCGGGGGTATTGGATACGCAGTATTTT	CATSSPSLAGVLDTQYF
TRBV10-3	TRBJ2-3	TRBD1	.	TGTGCCATCAGTGAGTCTAGGGGGCGGGCCCGGGCAGATACGCAGTATTTT	CAISESRGRARADTQYF
TRBV2	TRBJ2-7	.	.	TGTGCCAGCAGTGAAGGGGGGCAGGTGCTCTACGAGCAGTACTTC	CASSEGGQVLYEQYF
TRBV21-1	TRBJ2-1	.	.	TGTGCCAGCAGCAAAGAGCAGGGTCGGTGCTACAATGAGCAGTTCTTC	CASSKEQGRCYNEQFF
TRBV11-2	TRBJ2-7	.	.	TGTGCCAGCAGCTTTCGCGAGCAGTACTTC	CASSFREQYF
TRBV5-1	TRBJ2-3	.	.	TGCGCCAGCAGCTTGGGGCGGTACACAGATACGCAGTATTTT	CASSLGRYTDTQYF
TRBV18	TRBJ2-2	.	.	TGTGCCAGCTCACCCTCCCGCAGGGTTAACACCGGGGAGCTGTTTTTT	CASSPSRRVNTGELFF
TRBV5-5	TRBJ2-7	.	.	TGTGCCAGCTGCGATTTGGGGAGCTCCTACGAGCAGTACTTC	CASCDLGSSYEQYF
TRBV9	TRBJ2-5	TRBD1	.	TGTGCCAGCAGCGTCGGGACAGGGGGCCAAGAGACCCAGTACTTC	CASSVGTGGQETQYF
TRBV7-2	TRBJ1-5	.	once	TGTGCCAGCAGCTTAGCGCCGGCAGGGAGGAGCAATCAGCCCCAGCATTTT	CASSLAPAGRSNQPQHF
TRBV5-6	TRBJ2-7	.	.	TGTGCCAGCAGCGGTTTGAGCTCGGTGGGAGTCGACGAGCAGTACTTC	CASSGLSSVGVDEQYF
TRBV4-1	TRBJ2-7	TRBD2	.	TGCGCCAGCAGCCAAGTAACTAGCGGGGGAACCTACGAGCAGTACTTC	CASSQVTSGGTYEQYF